The text below deals with one TCR beta chain. Its antigen is as yet unknown. These data are taken from a study of siplizumab effects on memory and regulatory T cells. The study's findings and limits: Both greater diversity than memory cells and a major contribution to the alloresponse seemed to characterize naive T cells. Among mappable alloreactive CD4+ clones, the Treg-derived fraction averaged around 70% with siplizumab versus less than 35% in controls.

The assay was immunoSEQ multiplex PCR, and TCRdb's table has in-frame clones only and misses some. The data contain under 85,000 clones, around nine tenths of them singletons. Germline loops: CDR1 MNHNS, CDR2 SASEGT. V lost 3 bases to trimming and J lost 1 base, with 12 bases between them. CDR3 length equals 15 residues. This sequence joins TRBV6-1 and TRBJ1-1; maybe TRBD1 (5 bases). The receptor's source is a human donor in good health. The sequenced sample consisted of Tregs sorted from blood. CDR3 protein: CASSDNTQGNTEAFF. For the CDR3, the DNA is TGTGCCAGCAGTGATAATACGCAGGGGAACACTGAAGCTTTCTTT.